This T cell receptor (beta chain) was sequenced in a study of CD8 T cells in ankylosing spondylitis. 5'-RACE, quantitative and with molecular barcodes, yielded the TCR beta libraries. Via MiXCR, TCRdb re-called the 5' RACE reads, giving one row per CDR3 protein. This repertoire shows about 540,000 distinct CDR3 sequences, roughly an eighth found once; its top ten account for about 6.5%. Trimming at V came to 8 bases and at J to 0 bases, leaving 6 bases not matched to a gene. The germline CDR1 and CDR2 sequences are SQVTM and ANQGSEA. This CDR3 contains 15 residues. This clonotype came up a few times. Its antigen is unknown. Whole-study findings and limits: Ankylosing spondylitis blood seemed to carry a telltale TCR beta motif made of several highly homologous variants.

What was sequenced was blood, either unsorted or a sorted T cell fraction (not recorded which). This TCR derives from a male donor with ankylosing spondylitis. The chain joins TRBV29-1 to TRBJ2-1; TRBD2 aligns across 11 bases. The CDR3 bases are TGCAGCTTTGGCACTAGCGGGAGCTCCTACAATGAGCAGTTCTTC. Translation gives CSFGTSGSSYNEQFF.